Sequencing of this T cell receptor beta chain was carried out in a study of cytomegalovirus exposure and HLA in healthy donors. The CDR3 contains 20 residues. V was clipped by 0 bases and J by 0 bases; unmatched bases: 10. Looked up from germline, CDR1 is SGDLS and CDR2 is YYNGEE. Researchers ran the PCR with 60 Vbeta and 13 Jbeta primers. Produced via immunoSEQ multiplex PCR; TCRdb's table is partial and in-frame only. The sample has approximately 150,000 clones, 80% to 90% seen once. The sequence came from a woman aged 45-60 years in good health and CMV-seronegative. The sequenced sample was PBMCs. V gene TRBV9 combines with J gene TRBJ2-1; the match to TRBD2 covers 12 bases. CDR3 DNA: TGTGCCAGCAGCGTAGGGTCAGGGACTAGCGGGCTAAGCTCCTACAATGAGCAGTTCTTC. Translation: CASSVGSGTSGLSSYNEQFF.